This T cell receptor (beta chain) was identified during a study of T cells in localized non-small cell lung cancer. Assay: immunoSEQ multiplex PCR; the TCRdb copy retains only in-frame clones and omits some. This table holds approximately 6,000 clones, around 25% found once. General study points: Appearances in adjacent lung were noted for a median 57 of the top 100 tumor clones. The greatest T cell clonality was found in uninvolved adjacent lung (higher than in tumor). Without multi-region sequencing, intratumor heterogeneity could not be excluded. A denser population of T cells in blood accompanied longer overall survival.

As concerns this clone: The antigen is undetermined.

With 1 base removed from V and 3 bases from J, the gap between germline ends came to 10 bases. The CDR3 covers 15 residues. The germline CDR1 and CDR2 sequences are MNHNS and SASEGT. The chain has TRBV6-1 and TRBJ1-5, with a possible D match to TRBD1 (6 bases). The sample consisted of lung tumor tissue, taken before any cancer treatment. This TCR came from a female donor aged 60 or older with stage I lung adenocarcinoma. The CDR3 here is CASSEEQGNNQPQHF. CDR3 nucleotides: TGTGCCAGCAGTGAAGAACAGGGAAACAATCAGCCCCAGCATTTT.